A single sample gave rise to the 7 T cell receptor beta chains below, sequenced in a study of T-cell memory formation after mild COVID-19. TCRdb independently ran MiXCR on the 5' RACE reads; one entry per CDR3 protein. The repertoire consists of roughly 620,000 distinct CDR3 sequences, with 18% occurring once and the leading ten covering more than 10%. The sample comprised PBMCs or a T cell subset sorted from them (not recorded which). The receptors come from an adult woman who had mild COVID-19 (a few samples of this study predate the infection). Cell type and time point are not known.

The rearrangement joins TRBV5-1 to TRBJ2-1; 11 nucleotides match TRBD2. The V gene's germline CDR1 is SGHRS and CDR2 YFSETQ. V trimming: 0 bases; J trimming: 4 bases; junction bases outside the gene matches: 6. This CDR3 has 17 residues. This CDR3 is CASSLVASGGPYNEQFF. CDR3 DNA sequence: TGCGCCAGCAGCTTGGTGGCTAGCGGGGGGCCGTACAATGAGCAGTTCTTC.

This chain uses TRBV30 with TRBJ2-1; 7 bases are shared with TRBD2. J lost 5 bases, V lost 8 bases, and 12 bases had no gene match. Germline-derived CDR1 and CDR2 are GTSNPN and SVGIG (reference sequence). CDR3 length: 14 amino acids. This chain's CDR3 is CARQLGGSHNEQFF. The DNA of the CDR3 is TGTGCCCGGCAGCTGGGCGGGAGTCACAATGAGCAGTTCTTC.

The chain uses TRBV12-3 or TRBV12-4 and TRBJ1-2; D is unclear. V was trimmed by 5 bases and J by 0 bases, leaving 25 bases between them. The CDR3 runs to 19 residues. As DNA, the CDR3 is TGTGCCAGCAGTACCATTGCAGGAGCCGAACCACCGTCTAACTATGGCTACACCTTC. It encodes CASSTIAGAEPPSNYGYTF.

The CDR3 DNA reads TGCAGTGCTAGTGGACTAGCGGGACTTGACGAGCAGTACTTC. The encoded protein is CSASGLAGLDEQYF. V gene TRBV20-1 combines with J gene TRBJ2-7; 12 bases match TRBD2. The CDR3 is made up of 14 amino acids. Trimming at V came to 3 bases and at J to 5 bases, leaving 5 bases not matched to a gene. CDR1 and CDR2 (germline): DFQATT, SNEGSKA (reference sequence).

The V gene is TRBV4-3, the J gene TRBJ2-3, with TRBD2 identical over 10 bases. This CDR3 spans 21 amino acids. V shed 4 bases, J shed 6 bases, and the junction held 25 bases outside the gene matches. CDR1 and CDR2 (germline): LGHNA, YSLEER. This chain's CDR3 is CASSLSPQGLRTSGPADTQYF. As DNA, the CDR3 is TGCGCCAGCAGCCTCTCTCCCCAGGGACTCCGGACTAGCGGTCCCGCGGATACGCAGTATTTT.

The chain is built from TRBV6-2 or TRBV6-3 and TRBJ1-4; D unresolved. This CDR3 has 15 residues. Per the germline V gene, CDR1 is MNHEY and CDR2 is SVGEGT. Trimming pared 2 bases from V and 2 bases from J, leaving 9 bases between. CDR3 region: CASSYLIGTNEKLFF. CDR3 coding DNA: TGTGCCAGCAGTTACCTCATCGGGACTAATGAAAAACTGTTTTTT.

The V and J genes are TRBV7-9 and TRBJ2-1; D perhaps matches TRBD1 (5 bases). The germline V gene has CDR1 SEHNR and CDR2 FQNEAQ (reference sequence). The germline V and J ends were trimmed by 1 base and 3 bases, with 13 bases remaining between them. CDR3 length: 16 residues. This chain's CDR3 is CASSLVPGPNYNEQFF. The CDR3 bases are TGTGCCAGCAGCTTAGTCCCAGGGCCCAACTACAATGAGCAGTTCTTC.